The 11 T cell receptor beta chains reported below all come from one sample, sequenced in a study of cytomegalovirus exposure and HLA in healthy donors. The PCR had 60 Vbeta and 13 Jbeta primers. Using immunoSEQ multiplex PCR, the repertoire was profiled, and TCRdb retains in-frame clones only, with some absent. The sample holds 100,000 to 120,000 clones; 78% are singletons and the top ten take around 1.3%. The sequenced material came from PBMCs. Receptors originate from a man aged 25-40 years in good health and CMV-seronegative.

CDR3 DNA sequence: TGTGCCAGTAGTACCACTAGTGGGGAGACCCAGTACTTC. The encoded protein is CASSTTSGETQYF. The V gene is TRBV19, the J gene TRBJ2-5, with TRBD2 as a possible D gene (5 bases). Trimming took 4 bases from V and 5 from J, leaving 11 bases between them. From germline, CDR1 is LNHDA and CDR2 SQIVND (reference sequence). The CDR3 covers 13 residues.

This sequence joins TRBV5-1 and TRBJ2-7; D uncertain. The CDR3 runs to 15 residues. Trimming took off 4 bases at V and 0 bases at J, with 14 bases between the two ends. Germline CDR1 is SGHRS and CDR2 is YFSETQ. CDR3 in amino acids: CASSITQAFSYEQYF. DNA for the CDR3: TGCGCCAGCAGCATAACTCAGGCGTTCTCCTACGAGCAGTACTTC.

The chain combines TRBV14 with TRBJ2-5; D gene unclear. The CDR3 loop spans 12 amino acids. The V end was cut by 2 bases, the J end by 10 bases, with 11 bases between. The germline V gene encodes CDR1 SGHDN and CDR2 FVKESK. CDR3 in amino acids: CASSQFRRSQYF. The CDR3 region has the DNA TGTGCCAGCAGCCAATTTAGACGGAGCCAGTACTTC.

This clone came up a few times. The chain uses TRBV19 and TRBJ2-7, with 10 bases matching TRBD1. Germline V gene sequence: CDR1 LNHDA, CDR2 SQIVND (reference sequence). J gave up 6 bases and V 3 bases, and 11 bases lay outside the gene matches. The CDR3 spans 16 residues. The CDR3: CASSIGARDRGLEQYF. DNA of the CDR3: TGTGCCAGTAGTATCGGTGCCCGAGACAGGGGGCTCGAGCAGTACTTC. Complete variable domain (other parts from reference TRBV19 and TRBJ2-7): DGGITQSPKYLFRKEGQNVTLSCEQNLNHDAMYWYRQDPGQGLRLIYYSQIVNDFQKGDIAEGYSVSREKKESFPLTVTSAQKNPTAFYLCASSIGARDRGLEQYFGPGTRLTVT.

V usage is TRBV25-1 and J usage is TRBJ2-1, with D unresolved. V was pared by 5 bases and J by 0 bases, with 11 bases between. CDR3 length: 15 residues. The germline CDR1 and CDR2 sequences are MGHDK and SYGVNS. The CDR3 loop is CASSKSRSSYNEQFF. As DNA, the CDR3 is TGTGCCAGCAGTAAGTCCCGGAGCTCCTACAATGAGCAGTTCTTC.

This chain uses TRBV5-4 with TRBJ1-1; possible D gene TRBD1, 5 bases. Germline CDR1 SGHNT, CDR2 YYREEE (reference sequence). Trimming took 0 bases from V and 0 from J, leaving 12 bases between them. The CDR3 totals 16 residues. The CDR3 bases are TGTGCCAGCAGCTTGGCCGGCGGGACGCTGAACACTGAAGCTTTCTTT. This codes for CASSLAGGTLNTEAFF.

V and J are TRBV18 and TRBJ2-7, with no clear D. With 1 base removed from V and 7 bases from J, the gap between germline ends came to 8 bases. From germline, CDR1 is KGHSH and CDR2 LQKENI. The CDR3 sequence is 12 residues long. CDR3 bases: TGTGCCAGCTCACCACGGTCCGGGGAGCAGTACTTC. It translates to CASSPRSGEQYF.

This clone was found a few times. The gene calls are TRBV6-6 and TRBJ1-2; D is uncertain. Between the trimmed V and J ends, which lost 2 bases and 5 bases, there was a span of 15 bases. The CDR3 loop spans 15 amino acids. From germline, CDR1 is MNHNY and CDR2 SVGAGI (reference sequence). This CDR3 is CASSYEGVSYYGYTF. As DNA, the CDR3 is TGTGCCAGCAGTTACGAAGGAGTGTCGTATTATGGCTACACCTTC.

The CDR3 loop reads CASSIEETQYF. CDR3 in DNA: TGTGCCAGCAGCATAGAAGAGACCCAGTACTTC. The chain carries TRBV21-1 and TRBJ2-5; no DNA check was done on the table's D call, TRBD2. TRBV21-1 is given as a pseudogene. The CDR3 runs 11 residues.

This clone was counted a single time. The rearrangement links TRBV15 to TRBJ2-7, with D tentatively TRBD2 (6 bases). The germline gives CDR1 LNHNV, CDR2 YYDKDF (reference sequence). This CDR3 comprises 15 residues. Trimming stripped 0 bases from V and 4 bases from J, with 13 bases between. This chain's CDR3 is CATSREAGIVYEQYF. The CDR3 bases are TGTGCCACCAGCAGAGAGGCGGGAATCGTTTACGAGCAGTACTTC. Filled out from reference TRBV15 and TRBJ2-7, the complete variable domain reads DAMVIQNPRYQVTQFGKPVTLSCSQTLNHNVMYWYQQKSSQAPKLLFHYYDKDFNNEADTPDNFQSRRPNTSFCFLDIRSPGLGDTAMYLCATSREAGIVYEQYFGPGTRLTVT.

On this clone: Other DNA sequences in this specimen translate into the identical CDR3. The J gene is TRBJ2-3, the V gene TRBV4-1; D is unresolved. Trimming took 2 bases from V and 1 from J, leaving 4 bases between them. Per the germline V gene, CDR1 is MGHRA and CDR2 is YSYEKL. The CDR3 contains 13 residues. In nucleotides, the CDR3 is TGCGCCAGCAGCCAACAGGGCACAGATACGCAGTATTTT. It translates to CASSQQGTDTQYF.